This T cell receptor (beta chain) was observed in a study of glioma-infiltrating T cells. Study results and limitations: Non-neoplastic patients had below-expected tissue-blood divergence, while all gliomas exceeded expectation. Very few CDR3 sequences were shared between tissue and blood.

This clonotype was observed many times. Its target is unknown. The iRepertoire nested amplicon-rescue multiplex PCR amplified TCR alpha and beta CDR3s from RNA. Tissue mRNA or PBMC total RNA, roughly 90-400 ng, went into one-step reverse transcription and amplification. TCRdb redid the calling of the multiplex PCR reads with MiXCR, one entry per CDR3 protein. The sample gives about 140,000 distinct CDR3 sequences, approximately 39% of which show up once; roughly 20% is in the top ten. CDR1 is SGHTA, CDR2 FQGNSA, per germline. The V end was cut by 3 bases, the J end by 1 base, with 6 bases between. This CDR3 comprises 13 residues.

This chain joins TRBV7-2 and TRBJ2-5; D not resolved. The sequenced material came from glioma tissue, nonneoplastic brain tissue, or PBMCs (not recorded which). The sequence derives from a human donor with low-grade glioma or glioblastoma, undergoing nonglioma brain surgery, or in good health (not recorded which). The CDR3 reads CASSFKPQETQYF. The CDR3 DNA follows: TGTGCCAGCAGCTTCAAACCCCAAGAGACCCAGTACTTC.